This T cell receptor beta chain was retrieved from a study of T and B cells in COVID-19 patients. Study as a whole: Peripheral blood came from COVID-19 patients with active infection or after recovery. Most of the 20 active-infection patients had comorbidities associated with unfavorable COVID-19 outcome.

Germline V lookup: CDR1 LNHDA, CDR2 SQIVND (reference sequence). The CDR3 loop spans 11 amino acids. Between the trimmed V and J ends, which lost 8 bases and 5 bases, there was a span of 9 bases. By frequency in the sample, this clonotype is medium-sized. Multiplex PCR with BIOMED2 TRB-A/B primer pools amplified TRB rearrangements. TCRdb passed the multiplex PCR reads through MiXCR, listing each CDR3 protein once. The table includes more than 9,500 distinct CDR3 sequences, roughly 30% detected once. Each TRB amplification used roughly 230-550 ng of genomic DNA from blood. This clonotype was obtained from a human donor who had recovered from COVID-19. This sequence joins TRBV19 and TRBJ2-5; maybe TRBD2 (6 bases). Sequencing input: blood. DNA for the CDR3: TGTGCCAGTGGGGACTTGGAGACCCAGTACTTC. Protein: CASGDLETQYF. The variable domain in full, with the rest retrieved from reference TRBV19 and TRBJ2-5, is DGGITQSPKYLFRKEGQNVTLSCEQNLNHDAMYWYRQDPGQGLRLIYYSQIVNDFQKGDIAEGYSVSREKKESFPLTVTSAQKNPTAFYLCASGDLETQYFGPGTRLLVL.